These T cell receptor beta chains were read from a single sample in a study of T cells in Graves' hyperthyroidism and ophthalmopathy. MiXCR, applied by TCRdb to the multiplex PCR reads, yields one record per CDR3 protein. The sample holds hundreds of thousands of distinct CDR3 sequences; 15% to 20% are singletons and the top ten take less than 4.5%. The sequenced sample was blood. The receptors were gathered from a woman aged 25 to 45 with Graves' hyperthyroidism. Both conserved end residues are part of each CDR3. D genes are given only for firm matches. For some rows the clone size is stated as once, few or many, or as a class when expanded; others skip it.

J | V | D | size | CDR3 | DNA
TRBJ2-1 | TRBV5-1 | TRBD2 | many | CASSSGLAGKGEQFF | TGCGCCAGCAGCTCAGGACTAGCGGGAAAGGGGGAGCAGTTCTTC
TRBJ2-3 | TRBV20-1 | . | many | CSARGTLRADTQYF | TGCAGTGCTAGGGGGACTCTCCGGGCGGATACGCAGTATTTT
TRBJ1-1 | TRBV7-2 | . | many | CASSLKGGSGTEAFF | TGTGCCAGCAGCTTAAAGGGGGGAAGTGGAACTGAAGCTTTCTTT
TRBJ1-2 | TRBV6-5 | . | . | CASSYSNIFGYTF | TGTGCCAGCAGTTACTCTAACATTTTTGGCTACACCTTC
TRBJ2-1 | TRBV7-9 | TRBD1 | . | CASSSPGQGLLNEQFF | TGTGCCAGCAGCTCGCCGGGACAGGGGTTGCTGAATGAGCAGTTCTTC
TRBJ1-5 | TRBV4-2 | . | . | CASSQVRGFGNQPQHF | TGTGCCAGCAGCCAAGTCAGGGGATTCGGCAATCAGCCCCAGCATTTT
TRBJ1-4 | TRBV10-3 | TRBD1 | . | CATSHETGGYEKLFF | TGTGCCACCTCCCACGAGACAGGGGGCTATGAAAAACTGTTTTTT
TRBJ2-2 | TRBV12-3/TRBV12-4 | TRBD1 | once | CASRGQVNTGELLF | TGTGCCAGCAGGGGACAGGTTAACACCGGGGAGCTGCTTTTT
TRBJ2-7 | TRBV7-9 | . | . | CASSKQETFYEQYF | TGTGCCAGCAGCAAGCAGGAGACCTTCTACGAGCAGTACTTC
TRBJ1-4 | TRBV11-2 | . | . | CASSLDRTPAKLFF | TGTGCCAGCAGCTTAGATAGGACACCAGCAAAACTGTTTTTT
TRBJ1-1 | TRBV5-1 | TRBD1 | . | CASSLGTGGLNTEAFF | TGCGCCAGCAGCCTAGGGACAGGGGGTCTGAACACTGAAGCTTTCTTT
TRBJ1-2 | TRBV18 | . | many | CASSPSGGGNGYTF | TGTGCCAGCTCACCTTCCGGGGGCGGGAATGGCTACACCTTC
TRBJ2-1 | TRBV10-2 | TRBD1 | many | CASSGGTGGGNEQFF | TGCGCCAGCAGTGGAGGGACAGGGGGGGGCAATGAGCAGTTCTTC
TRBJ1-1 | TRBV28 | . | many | CASSRGLRPEAFF | TGTGCCAGCAGTAGAGGTTTAAGGCCTGAAGCTTTCTTT
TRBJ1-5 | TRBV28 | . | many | CATASPNGSNQPQHF | TGTGCCACCGCTTCCCCAAATGGTAGCAATCAGCCCCAGCATTTT
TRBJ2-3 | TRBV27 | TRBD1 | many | CASSPGTGLTDTQYF | TGTGCCAGCAGTCCCGGGACAGGGTTGACAGATACGCAGTATTTT
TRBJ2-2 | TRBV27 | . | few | CASSFGAGTGELFF | TGTGCCAGCAGTTTCGGGGCTGGAACCGGGGAGCTGTTTTTT
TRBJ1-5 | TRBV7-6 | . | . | CASSASTHAANQPQHF | TGTGCCAGCAGCGCTTCGACCCACGCGGCGAATCAGCCCCAGCATTTT
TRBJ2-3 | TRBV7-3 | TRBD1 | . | CASNLTGGTDTQYF | TGTGCCAGCAACTTGACAGGGGGCACAGATACGCAGTATTTT
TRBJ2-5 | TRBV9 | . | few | CASSPWGDETQYF | TGTGCCAGCAGCCCATGGGGGGATGAGACCCAGTACTTC
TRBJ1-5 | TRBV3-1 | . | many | CASSQGSLGSNQPQHF | TGTGCCAGCAGCCAAGGATCGCTGGGAAGCAATCAGCCCCAGCATTTT
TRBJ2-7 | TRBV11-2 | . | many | CASSLSGAPYEQYF | TGTGCCAGCAGCTTATCAGGGGCTCCCTACGAGCAGTACTTC
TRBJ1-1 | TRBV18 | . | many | CASSPSSSGTEAFF | TGTGCCAGCTCACCATCCTCCTCGGGCACTGAAGCTTTCTTT